Reported below is one T cell receptor (beta chain). In the original workflow: Nucleated cell number was recorded as an estimate derived from reference gene primer amplification. Clones were sequenced by immunoSEQ multiplex PCR, and TCRdb holds only the in-frame ones, with some missing. V and J calls and clone size are as listed in that table; D and trimming were resolved from the DNA. This table has around 250,000 clones, around 88% appearing once. Per the germline V gene, CDR1 is SNHLY and CDR2 is FYNNEI. Trimming left V 3 bases short and J 7 bases short, with 6 bases between. The CDR3 has 11 residues. The data belong to a study of blood T cell repertoires in COVID-19. Across the whole study: T cells, B-cell-depleted T cells, or PBMCs provided the cDNA or gDNA that served as material.

The sequenced sample consisted of peripheral blood. This clonotype was obtained from a man older than 75 with acute or convalescent COVID-19. The rearrangement joins TRBV2 to TRBJ2-5; perhaps TRBD1 as D (5 bases). In DNA form, the CDR3 reads TGTGCCAGCAGTGATCAGGGGACCCAGTACTTC. It is translated as CASSDQGTQYF.